The clone carrying this TCR beta chain has only a few counts. V lost 6 bases, J lost 9 bases, and 4 bases stayed unmatched. Germline V gene sequence: CDR1 SNHLY, CDR2 FYNNEI. CDR3 length equals 13 residues. The repertoire was sequenced with immunoSEQ multiplex PCR; TCRdb's copy has only in-frame clones and lacks some. This table has roughly 130,000 clones, about 95% appearing once. The sample is drawn from a study of control samples from healthy donors and cancer patients. J is TRBJ2-4 and V is TRBV2; 11 bases are shared with TRBD1. What was sequenced was blood. The receptor's source is a man aged 25 to 40 in good health. The CDR3 loop reads CASSVGQGGIQYF. Here the CDR3 DNA reads TGTGCCAGCAGCGTGGGACAGGGGGGCATTCAGTACTTC.